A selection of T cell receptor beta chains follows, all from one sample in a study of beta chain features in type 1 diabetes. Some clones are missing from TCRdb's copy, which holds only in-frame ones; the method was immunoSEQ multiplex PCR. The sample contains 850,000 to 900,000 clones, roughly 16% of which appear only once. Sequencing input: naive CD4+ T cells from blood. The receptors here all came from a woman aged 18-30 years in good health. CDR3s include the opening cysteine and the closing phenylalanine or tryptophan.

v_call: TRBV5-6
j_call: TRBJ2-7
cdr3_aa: CASSIIQGSEQYF

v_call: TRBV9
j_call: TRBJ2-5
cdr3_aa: CASSVLAGVEETQYF

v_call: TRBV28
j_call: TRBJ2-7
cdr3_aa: CASTPPGQGTGEQYF

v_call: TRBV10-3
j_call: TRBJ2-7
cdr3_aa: CAISKTGGYEAYEQYF

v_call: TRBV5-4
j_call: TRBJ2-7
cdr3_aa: CASSSTSTYEQYF

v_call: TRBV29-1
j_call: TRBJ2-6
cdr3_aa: CSVPTVSGANVLTF

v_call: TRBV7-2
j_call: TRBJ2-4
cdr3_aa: CASSTDIAKNIQYF

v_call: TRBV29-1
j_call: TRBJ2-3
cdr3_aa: CSVTPFAGSTDTQYF

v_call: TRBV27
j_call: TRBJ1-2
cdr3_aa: CASSSGDRVGYGYTF

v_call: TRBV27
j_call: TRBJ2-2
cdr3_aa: CASSRLVDTGELFF

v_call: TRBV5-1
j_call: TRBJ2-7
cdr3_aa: CASSLGDRTYEQYF

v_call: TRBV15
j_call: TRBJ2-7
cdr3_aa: CATSRDRGPYEQYF

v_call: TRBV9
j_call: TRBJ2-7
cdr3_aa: CASSVAGGRYEQYF

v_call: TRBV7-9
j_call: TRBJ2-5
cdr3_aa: CASSYGEQETQYF

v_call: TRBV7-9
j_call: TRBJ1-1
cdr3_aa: CASSLRGGPNTEAFF

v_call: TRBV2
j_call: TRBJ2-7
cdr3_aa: CASSAERESYEQYF

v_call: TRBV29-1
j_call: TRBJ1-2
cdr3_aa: CSAREGSGYGYTF

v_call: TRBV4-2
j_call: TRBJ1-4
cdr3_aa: CASSPKTSHEKLFF

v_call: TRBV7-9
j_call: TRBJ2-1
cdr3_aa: CASSLSALNNEQFF

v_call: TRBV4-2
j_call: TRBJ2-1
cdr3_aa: CASSQEFGTGVVGEQFF

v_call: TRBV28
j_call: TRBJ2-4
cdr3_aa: CASSVGAKNIQYF

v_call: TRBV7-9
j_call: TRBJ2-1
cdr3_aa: CASSFTSGSNEQFF

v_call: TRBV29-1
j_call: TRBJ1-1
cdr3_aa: CSVDGQGRVEAFF

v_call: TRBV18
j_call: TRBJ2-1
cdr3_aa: CASSPPGADEQFF

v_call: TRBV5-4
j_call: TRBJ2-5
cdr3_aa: CASSSKREPSETQYF

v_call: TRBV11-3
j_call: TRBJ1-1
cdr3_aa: CASSLVNTDRDRGQNTEAFF

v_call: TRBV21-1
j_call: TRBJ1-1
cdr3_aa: CASSKGGLTNTEAFF

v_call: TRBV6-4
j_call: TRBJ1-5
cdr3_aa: CASTPGQIFKPQHF

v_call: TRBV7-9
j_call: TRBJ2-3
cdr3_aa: CASSPRLAGHADTQYF

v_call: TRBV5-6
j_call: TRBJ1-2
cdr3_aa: CASSLGRDYGYTF

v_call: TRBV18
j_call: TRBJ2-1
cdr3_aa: CASSLRSYLADNEQFF

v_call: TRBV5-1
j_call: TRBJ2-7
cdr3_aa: CASSPGTESGEQYF

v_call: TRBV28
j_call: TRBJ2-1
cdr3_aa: CASTNLRGSYNEQFF

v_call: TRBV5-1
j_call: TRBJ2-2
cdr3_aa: CASSSLGQGESGELFF

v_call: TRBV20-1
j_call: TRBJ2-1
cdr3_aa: CSAPPNEQFF

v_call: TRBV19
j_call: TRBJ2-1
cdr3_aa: CASKTSGDYNEQFF

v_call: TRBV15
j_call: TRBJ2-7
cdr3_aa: CATSRDAGGYEQYF

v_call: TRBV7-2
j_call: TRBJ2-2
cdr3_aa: CASSSTSGRVADGELFF

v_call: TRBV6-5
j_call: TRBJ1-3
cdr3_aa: CASSYDFSGNTIYF

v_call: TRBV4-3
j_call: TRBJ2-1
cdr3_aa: CASSQVLVGFNEQFF

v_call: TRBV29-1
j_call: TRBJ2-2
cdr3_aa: CSVRQGHTGELFF

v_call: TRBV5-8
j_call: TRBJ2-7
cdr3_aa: CASSLHEGEQYF

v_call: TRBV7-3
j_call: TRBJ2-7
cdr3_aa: CASSFNGRGKQYF

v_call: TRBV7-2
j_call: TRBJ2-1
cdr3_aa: CASSLAQLGWVGQFF

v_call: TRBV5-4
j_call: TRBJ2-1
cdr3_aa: CASSQGMTGAYNEQFF

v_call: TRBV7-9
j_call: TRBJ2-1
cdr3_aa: CASSLISELNEQFF

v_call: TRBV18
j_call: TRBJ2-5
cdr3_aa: CASSPGLAGIGETQYF

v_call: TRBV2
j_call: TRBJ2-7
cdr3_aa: CASRPDRQPYEQYF